The rows below give T cell receptor beta chains drawn from one sample of a study of Graves' ophthalmopathy and Graves' hyperthyroidism. Each CDR3 protein gets one entry after TCRdb re-called the multiplex PCR reads with MiXCR. The data show about 370,000 distinct CDR3 sequences, about a sixth seen once. The specimen was peripheral blood. Receptors originate from an adult woman with stable Graves' hyperthyroidism. CDR3s include the opening cysteine and the closing phenylalanine or tryptophan. A D gene is named only where the DNA matches it firmly. Some rows have no size entry. The others give once, few or many, or a class for an expanded clone.

clone size	D gene	J gene	V gene	CDR3 DNA	CDR3 protein
many	NA	TRBJ1-1	TRBV6-5	TGTGCCAGCTTGGCAGGCACTGAAGCTTTCTTT	CASLAGTEAFF
many	TRBD2	TRBJ2-6	TRBV10-3	TGTGCCATCAGTGATAGGCGGGAGGGCGGGGCCAACGTCCTGACTTTC	CAISDRREGGANVLTF
many	TRBD1	TRBJ1-2	TRBV7-9	TGTGCCAGCAGCCTAGCTGCGGGACAGGCCTGGGGCTACACCTTC	CASSLAAGQAWGYTF
many	NA	TRBJ1-1	TRBV27	TGTGCCACCGTACAGGAGAACACTGAAGCTTTCTTT	CATVQENTEAFF
many	TRBD2	TRBJ2-2	TRBV10-3	TGTGCCCGGATGGGGGGTGGACTAGCTGGGACCGGGGAGCTGTTTTTT	CARMGGGLAGTGELFF
few	NA	TRBJ2-3	TRBV6-1	TGTACCAGCACTCCAGGGGGGCGGGATAAAGATACGCAGTATTTT	CTSTPGGRDKDTQYF
NA	NA	TRBJ1-4	TRBV11-2	TGTGCCAGCAGCTTAGATTCAGGGGCTGAAAAACTGTTTTTT	CASSLDSGAEKLFF
NA	TRBD1	TRBJ2-7	TRBV15	TGTGCCACCAGCCCCCGGACAGGGACCCTCTACTACGAGCAGTACTTC	CATSPRTGTLYYEQYF
NA	TRBD1	TRBJ1-5	TRBV6-1	TGTGCCAGCAGTGTACGGACAGGGGATTATCAGCCCCAGCATTTT	CASSVRTGDYQPQHF
NA	TRBD1	TRBJ2-5	TRBV6-1	TGTGCCAGCAGTCATACGAAGCAGGGGGCGTTAGAGACCCAGTACTTC	CASSHTKQGALETQYF
many	NA	TRBJ2-7	TRBV12-3/TRBV12-4	TGTGCCAGCAAACCCCGGGACAACTACGAGCAGTACTTC	CASKPRDNYEQYF
many	NA	TRBJ1-2	TRBV20-1	TGCAGTGCTTTCCGGGGGGCTGATTATGGCTACACCTTC	CSAFRGADYGYTF
many	NA	TRBJ1-6	TRBV15	TGTGCCACCAGCGGGCGGGACGGAGGCTCCTATAATTCACCCCTCCACTTT	CATSGRDGGSYNSPLHF
many	NA	TRBJ2-5	TRBV28	TGTGCCACTACCCCGGGGCTCTTGGGAGAGACCCAGTACTTC	CATTPGLLGETQYF
many	NA	TRBJ1-2	TRBV2	TGTGCCAGCAGGTGGGGGGAGAAGGACACCTTC	CASRWGEKDTF
many	NA	TRBJ2-5	TRBV14	TGTGCCAGCAGCCAAGAACTGAACGGGAGATGGGAAGAGACCCAGTACTTC	CASSQELNGRWEETQYF
NA	NA	TRBJ2-5	TRBV2	TGTGCCAGCAGTGGTACCCAGAAACGAATAGAGACCCAGTACTTC	CASSGTQKRIETQYF
NA	NA	TRBJ1-5	TRBV19	TGTGCCAGTGGGCGGACTACTAATAGCAATCAGCCCCAGCATTTT	CASGRTTNSNQPQHF
many	TRBD2	TRBJ2-7	TRBV11-1	TGTGCCAGCAGCTTAGTTGAGCGGGGACCCTACGAGCAGTACTTC	CASSLVERGPYEQYF
many	NA	TRBJ1-1	TRBV15	TGTGCCACCAGCAGAGGGTCCTCAGGGGTAAGGGGTGCTTTCTTT	CATSRGSSGVRGAFF
many	NA	TRBJ2-5	TRBV5-5	TGTGCCAGCAGCGCTGGCGGGTCCCAAGAGACCCAGTACTTC	CASSAGGSQETQYF
few	TRBD2	TRBJ2-7	TRBV6-1	TGTGCCAGCAGGCTTCAGCGGGGGGGCTCCTACGAGCAGTACTTC	CASRLQRGGSYEQYF
few	NA	TRBJ2-2	TRBV10-3	TGTGCCATCAGTGAGAGAGGACAGTACACCGGGGAGCTGTTTTTT	CAISERGQYTGELFF
NA	TRBD2	TRBJ2-7	TRBV12-5	TGTGCTAGTGGCTGGACTAGCGGGACCTACGAGCAGTACTTC	CASGWTSGTYEQYF
many	TRBD1	TRBJ2-5	TRBV7-2	TGTGCCAGCAGCTTAGGGACAGGGTTGAAGACCCAGTACTTC	CASSLGTGLKTQYF
many	TRBD2	TRBJ2-7	TRBV11-2	TGTGCCAGCAGCGTCCCGACTAGCGGAATCGGTGGCGAGCAGTACTTC	CASSVPTSGIGGEQYF